A single sample gave rise to the 9 T cell receptor beta chains below, sequenced in a study of T-cell memory formation after mild COVID-19. TCRdb called the 5' RACE reads again in MiXCR, with one record for every CDR3 protein. The sample has 200,000 to 300,000 distinct CDR3 sequences, over 15% seen once. Sequenced material: PBMCs or a T cell subset sorted from them (not recorded which). These receptors were taken from a man aged 18 to 30 who had mild COVID-19 (a few samples of this study predate the infection). Cell type and time point are not known.

This clonotype has only a few counts. V is TRBV14 and J is TRBJ2-7; 7 nucleotides agree with TRBD1. Germline V gives CDR1 SGHDN, CDR2 FVKESK. Trimming cost V 4 bases and J 0 bases; bases outside gene matches: 9. The CDR3 has 16 residues. CDR3 in amino acids: CASSPLAYRGSYEQYF. The CDR3 region has the DNA TGTGCCAGCAGCCCCCTGGCCTACAGGGGCTCCTACGAGCAGTACTTC.

The chain couples TRBV12-3 or TRBV12-4 to TRBJ2-5, with a possible D match to TRBD2 (6 bases). The CDR3 has 11 amino acids. The V gene lost 11 bases and the J gene lost 4 bases, with 11 bases spanning the gap. The CDR3 coding sequence is TGTGCCGCGGGAAGCGGAGAGACCCAGTACTTC. Residues: CAAGSGETQYF.

This rearrangement joins TRBV9 to TRBJ2-2; the D is unclear. The germline CDR1 and CDR2 sequences are SGDLS and YYNGEE. Trimming stripped 0 bases from V and 4 bases from J, with 7 bases between. The CDR3 runs to 14 residues. The CDR3 loop is CASSVARTTGELFF. The CDR3 region has the DNA TGTGCCAGCAGCGTAGCTCGGACCACCGGGGAGCTGTTTTTT.

This clonotype was seen a few times. The chain links TRBV24-1 to TRBJ2-4; D remains unclear. The CDR3 runs to 13 residues. Per germline, CDR1 KGHDR and CDR2 SFDVKD. V was trimmed by 3 bases and J by 3 bases, leaving 5 bases between them. The CDR3 DNA sequence: TGTGCCACCAGTGATACCAGCAAAAACATTCAGTACTTC. Translation gives CATSDTSKNIQYF.

A few counts support this clonotype. J is TRBJ1-2 and V is TRBV9; 8 bases fit TRBD1. This CDR3 spans 17 amino acids. Germline V lookup: CDR1 SGDLS, CDR2 YYNGEE. With V trimmed by 1 base and J by 4 bases, 12 bases remained unmatched. The CDR3 loop reads CASSVNTGQGASYGYTF. Here the CDR3 DNA reads TGTGCCAGCAGCGTAAATACGGGGCAGGGGGCTAGCTATGGCTACACCTTC.

This rearrangement joins TRBV12-3 or TRBV12-4 to TRBJ2-1, with 7 positions matching TRBD1. Unmatched junction bases numbered 7, after V lost 5 bases and J lost 6 bases. CDR3 length equals 14 residues. The CDR3 loop is CASSPVTGVNEQFF. CDR3 DNA: TGTGCCAGCAGTCCCGTCACAGGGGTCAATGAGCAGTTCTTC.

This clonotype was observed at least ten times. The chain links TRBV5-1 to TRBJ2-1; D possibly corresponds to TRBD1 (5 bases). Germline CDR1 reads SGHRS; CDR2 reads YFSETQ. The CDR3 runs to 17 residues. Trimming stripped 1 base from V and 4 bases from J, with 18 bases between. CDR3: CASSLRNRPTWYNEQFF. The CDR3, as DNA: TGCGCCAGCAGCTTGAGAAACAGGCCAACATGGTACAATGAGCAGTTCTTC.

This clonotype was found once. The V and J genes are TRBV12-3 or TRBV12-4 and TRBJ2-3, with TRBD1 matching over 9 bases. The CDR3 spans 17 residues. The V and J ends lost 4 bases and 7 bases, in that order; junction bases with no gene match: 15. The CDR3 DNA is TGTGCCAGCAGTTACCGGGGGACAGGGATGTTCGGGCATACGCAGTATTTT. Residues: CASSYRGTGMFGHTQYF.

The V and J genes are TRBV7-8 and TRBJ1-3; D not certain. The CDR3 contains 13 residues. Germline values: CDR1 SGHVS, CDR2 FQNEAQ. The V and J ends lost 5 bases and 3 bases respectively, with 8 bases between them. The CDR3 nucleotides read TGTGCCAGCAGCCCTCTGTATGGAAACACCATATATTTT. Encoded protein: CASSPLYGNTIYF.